This T cell receptor beta chain was documented in a study of cytomegalovirus exposure and HLA in healthy donors. V was clipped by 2 bases and J by 10 bases; unmatched bases: 13. The CDR3 is made up of 16 amino acids. Germline assignment: CDR1 SGHTA and CDR2 FQGTGA. Points on this clone: Its antigen is unknown.

The PCR contained 60 Vbeta and 13 Jbeta primers. Original processing methods: The authors later counted around 80 million unique TCR beta chains, 9.5 million to 11 million of them shared. Repertoires were generated with immunoSEQ multiplex PCR, while TCRdb's copy carries only in-frame clones and drops some. For V, J and clone size, that table is used; D and trimming come from the DNA. The sample has 180,000 or so clones, around 62% seen once. Overall study results and limits: As was reported, the HLA-A and HLA-B alleles of most subjects were accurately predicted from TCR beta sequences. Association with HLA alleles at 0.05 false discovery rate was found for 15,000 to 20,000 TCR beta sequences in a later analysis.

J is TRBJ2-3 and V is TRBV7-3; 9 bases map to TRBD2. This TCR was recovered from a man aged 40-55 years in good health and CMV-seronegative. The sample taken for sequencing was PBMCs. In DNA, the CDR3 is TGTGCCAGCAGCTTAGGTCTAGCGGGGTCCGGCCAGGCGCAGTATTTT. Its protein product is CASSLGLAGSGQAQYF.